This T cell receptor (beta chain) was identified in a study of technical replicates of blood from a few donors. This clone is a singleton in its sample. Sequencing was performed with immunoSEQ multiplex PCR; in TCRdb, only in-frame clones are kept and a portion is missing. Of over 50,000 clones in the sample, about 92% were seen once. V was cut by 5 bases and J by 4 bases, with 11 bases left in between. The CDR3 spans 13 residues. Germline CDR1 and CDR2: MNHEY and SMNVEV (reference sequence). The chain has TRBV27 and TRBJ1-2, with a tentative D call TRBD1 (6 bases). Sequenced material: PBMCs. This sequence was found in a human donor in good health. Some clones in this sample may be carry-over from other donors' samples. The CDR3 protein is CASSPDRSYGYTF. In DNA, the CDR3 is TGTGCCAGCAGTCCCGACAGGAGCTATGGCTACACCTTC.